This T cell receptor beta chain was observed in a study of long-term antiretroviral therapy in people with HIV. The germline CDR1 and CDR2 sequences are MNHEY and SVGAGI. This CDR3 contains 15 residues. The V and J ends lost 6 bases and 0 bases respectively, with 12 bases between them. As for this clone: Its target is not known.

Samples held about 0.9-11 million cryopreserved PBMC, and DNA extraction followed. The authors ran the immunoSEQ assay, v3.0, at survey level. Sequencing used immunoSEQ multiplex PCR; TCRdb keeps in-frame clones, though not all of them. The table shows about 23,000 clones, with just under 85% occurring only once. Findings of the study overall: Missing from the dataset were any data on ART adherence, viral resistance or therapy changes.

The rearrangement uses TRBV6-5 and TRBJ1-5; D remains unclear. This TCR was sampled from a man aged 40-49 years with HIV. The source was unsorted PBMCs, collected 1.6 years after starting antiretroviral therapy. CDR3 loop: CASRKSLDSNQPQHF. As DNA, the CDR3 is TGTGCCAGCAGAAAATCACTGGATAGCAATCAGCCCCAGCATTTT.